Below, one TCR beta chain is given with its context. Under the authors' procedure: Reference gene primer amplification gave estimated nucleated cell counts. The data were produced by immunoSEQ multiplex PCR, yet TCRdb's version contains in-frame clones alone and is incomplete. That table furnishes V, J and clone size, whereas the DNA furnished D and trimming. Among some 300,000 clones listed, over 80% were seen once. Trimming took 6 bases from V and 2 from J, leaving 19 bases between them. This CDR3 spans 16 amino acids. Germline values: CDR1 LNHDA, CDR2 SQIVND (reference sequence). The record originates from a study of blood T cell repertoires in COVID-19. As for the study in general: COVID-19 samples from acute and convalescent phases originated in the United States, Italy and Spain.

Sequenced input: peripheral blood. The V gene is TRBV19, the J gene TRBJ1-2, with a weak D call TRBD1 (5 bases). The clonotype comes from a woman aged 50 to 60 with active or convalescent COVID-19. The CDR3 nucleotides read TGTGCCAGTAGCTCGTCGCGGTGGGGGGAAAACTATGGCTACACCTTC. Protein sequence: CASSSSRWGENYGYTF.